The T cell receptor beta chain under discussion was sequenced for a study of tumor and adjacent non-tumor tissue in lung cancer. To note about this clonotype: The antigen is not known. The junction and the germline gene differ at one end; a read error may be behind it.

The library came from three nested PCR rounds adapted from ARM-PCR protocols. TCRdb re-analysed the multiplex PCR reads in MiXCR, keeping a single row per CDR3 protein. The repertoire has 90,000 to 100,000 distinct CDR3 sequences, roughly 78% of them found once; the top ten carry 30%. This sample's RNA came from whole unsorted tissue. More than 3 cm separated this lung sample from the edge of the tumor. There are 18 residues in the CDR3. Germline V gene sequence: CDR1 SGHAT, CDR2 FQDESV (reference sequence). Points from the study as a whole: Top 100 clones took a larger repertoire share in normal lung.

This clonotype originated in a man aged 55 to 70 with small cell lung cancer. The source material was distant non-tumor lung tissue. The chain joins TRBV11-1 to TRBJ2-1; 13 nucleotides line up with TRBD2. The CDR3 DNA follows: TGTGCCAGTAGCTCAGAATCGAGGACTAGCGGGAGTGGTATTGAGGAGTTCTTC. Residues: CASSSESRTSGSGIEEFF.